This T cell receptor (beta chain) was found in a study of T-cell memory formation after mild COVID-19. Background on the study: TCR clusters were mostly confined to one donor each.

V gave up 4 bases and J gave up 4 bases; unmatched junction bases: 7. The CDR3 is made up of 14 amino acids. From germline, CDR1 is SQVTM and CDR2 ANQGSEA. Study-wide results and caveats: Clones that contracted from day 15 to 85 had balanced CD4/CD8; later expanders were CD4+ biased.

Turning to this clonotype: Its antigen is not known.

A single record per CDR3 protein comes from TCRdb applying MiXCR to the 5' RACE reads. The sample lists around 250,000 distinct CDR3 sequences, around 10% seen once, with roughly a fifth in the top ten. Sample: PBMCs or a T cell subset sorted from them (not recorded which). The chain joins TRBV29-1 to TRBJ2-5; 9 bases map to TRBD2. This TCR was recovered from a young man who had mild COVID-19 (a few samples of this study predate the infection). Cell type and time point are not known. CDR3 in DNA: TGCAGCGTTGGACGGGCGGGGGGGCGAGAGACCCAGTACTTC. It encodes CSVGRAGGRETQYF.